This TCR beta chain was sequenced during a study of T cell repertoires in cytomegalovirus infection. Study as a whole: Carrying CMV and the relevant HLA type showed in public TCR beta signatures. Study-level findings and limits: The study found HLA-C-restricted CMV-specific TCR beta clonotypes dominating the ex vivo response.

Concerning this clonotype itself: Its antigen is unknown.

TCRdb used MiXCR to reprocess the reads, holding one entry per CDR3 protein. The table has around 130,000 distinct CDR3 sequences, around 25% seen once. V was pared by 3 bases and J by 4 bases, with 12 bases between. CDR3 size: 14 residues. Germline loops: CDR1 MNHEY, CDR2 SVGEGT. The TCR sequence derives from a human donor in good health (CMV status not recorded). Some clones in this sample may be carry-over from other donors' samples. V and J are TRBV6-2 or TRBV6-3 and TRBJ1-1; D unresolved. Sequenced: PBMCs, sequenced either directly or after in vitro stimulation (not recorded which). The CDR3 DNA reads TGTGCCAGCAGTTATCGGGGTAGGACCACTGAAGCTTTCTTT. It specifies CASSYRGRTTEAFF.